This paragraph reports one T cell receptor (beta chain). CDR3 size: 14 residues. Trimming stripped 0 bases from V and 5 bases from J, with 11 bases between. CDR1 SGHRS and CDR2 YFSETQ come from the germline V gene. TCRdb keeps only in-frame clones here, not all; method: immunoSEQ multiplex PCR. The sample consists of some 650,000 clones, more than 95% of them appearing once. This entry comes from a study of shared clonotypes between healthy human individuals. Sample: naive CD4+ T cells sorted from blood. Subset given: CD45RA+ positively selected. This sequence originates from a woman younger than 45 in good health. The chain couples TRBV5-1 to TRBJ2-5; no clear D. The DNA for the CDR3 is TGCGCCAGCAGCTTGGTCGTCGGCAGGGAGACCCAGTACTTC. Its translation: CASSLVVGRETQYF.